These T cell receptor beta chains were read from a single sample in a study of blood T cells in healthy people across ages. TCRdb redid the calling of the 5' RACE reads with MiXCR, one entry per CDR3 protein. Counted here are approximately 900,000 distinct CDR3 sequences, around 48% occurring once; the ten biggest clones make up over 10%. Sequenced: blood. These receptors all stem from a man aged 25-45 years in good health. Both conserved end residues are part of each CDR3. D genes are given only for firm matches. Only part of the rows carry a size: once, few, many, or a class if the clone is expanded.

cdr3_aa: CAISLIGTNEQFF; cdr3_nt: TGTGCCATCAGCCTAATCGGGACGAATGAGCAGTTCTTC; clone_size: -; cdr3_length: 13; j_call: TRBJ2-1; d_call: -; v_call: TRBV10-3
cdr3_aa: CASSEALLAGIHEQYF; cdr3_nt: TGTGCCAGCAGTGAAGCGCTATTGGCAGGGATCCACGAGCAGTACTTC; clone_size: -; cdr3_length: 16; j_call: TRBJ2-7; d_call: -; v_call: TRBV6-1
cdr3_aa: CASSLVLATDTQYF; cdr3_nt: TGCGCCAGCAGCTTGGTACTTGCCACAGATACGCAGTATTTT; clone_size: -; cdr3_length: 14; j_call: TRBJ2-3; d_call: -; v_call: TRBV5-1
cdr3_aa: CASTRAGRETQYF; cdr3_nt: TGTGCCAGCACCCGCGCTGGGAGAGAGACCCAGTACTTC; clone_size: few; cdr3_length: 13; j_call: TRBJ2-5; d_call: -; v_call: TRBV6-2/TRBV6-3
cdr3_aa: CACSPRTGRNEQFF; cdr3_nt: TGTGCCTGCAGTCCTAGGACAGGACGCAATGAGCAGTTCTTC; clone_size: -; cdr3_length: 14; j_call: TRBJ2-1; d_call: TRBD1; v_call: TRBV27
cdr3_aa: CSAPHRDSGTDTQYF; cdr3_nt: TGCAGTGCTCCCCACCGGGACAGCGGGACAGATACGCAGTATTTT; clone_size: -; cdr3_length: 15; j_call: TRBJ2-3; d_call: -; v_call: TRBV20-1
cdr3_aa: CAISGSVYEQYF; cdr3_nt: TGTGCCATCAGTGGCTCCGTTTACGAGCAGTACTTC; clone_size: -; cdr3_length: 12; j_call: TRBJ2-7; d_call: -; v_call: TRBV10-3
cdr3_aa: CASSQVTGRYGYTF; cdr3_nt: TGTGCCAGCAGCCAAGTAACAGGGCGCTATGGCTACACCTTC; clone_size: -; cdr3_length: 14; j_call: TRBJ1-2; d_call: -; v_call: TRBV3-1
cdr3_aa: CASSASGQGAGVAFF; cdr3_nt: TGTGCCAGCAGCGCCTCGGGACAGGGGGCAGGTGTAGCTTTCTTT; clone_size: few; cdr3_length: 15; j_call: TRBJ1-1; d_call: TRBD1; v_call: TRBV7-9
cdr3_aa: CASSQGERVNTEAFF; cdr3_nt: TGTGCCAGCAGCCAAGGTGAACGGGTGAACACTGAAGCTTTCTTT; clone_size: -; cdr3_length: 15; j_call: TRBJ1-1; d_call: -; v_call: TRBV4-2
cdr3_aa: CASSLTWSSGGGNTQYF; cdr3_nt: TGTGCCAGCAGCTTAACTTGGTCTAGCGGGGGGGGAAATACGCAGTATTTT; clone_size: few; cdr3_length: 17; j_call: TRBJ2-3; d_call: TRBD2; v_call: TRBV7-3
cdr3_aa: CASRRGAAGSTEAFF; cdr3_nt: TGTGCCAGCAGGAGAGGGGCAGCCGGGAGCACTGAAGCTTTCTTT; clone_size: -; cdr3_length: 15; j_call: TRBJ1-1; d_call: -; v_call: TRBV6-4
cdr3_aa: CASSPGAVNTEAFF; cdr3_nt: TGTGCCAGCTCACCAGGGGCAGTTAACACTGAAGCTTTCTTT; clone_size: -; cdr3_length: 14; j_call: TRBJ1-1; d_call: -; v_call: TRBV18
cdr3_aa: CASSLGSGWTSGDKGTQYF; cdr3_nt: TGTGCCAGCAGCTTAGGTTCCGGATGGACTAGCGGGGATAAGGGGACCCAGTACTTC; clone_size: -; cdr3_length: 19; j_call: TRBJ2-5; d_call: TRBD2; v_call: TRBV7-9
cdr3_aa: CASSPGGQLAYEQYF; cdr3_nt: TGTGCCAGCTCACCAGGAGGACAGCTTGCCTACGAGCAGTACTTC; clone_size: few; cdr3_length: 15; j_call: TRBJ2-7; d_call: -; v_call: TRBV18
cdr3_aa: CASRGRREETQYF; cdr3_nt: TGTGCCAGCCGGGGACGCAGAGAAGAGACCCAGTACTTC; clone_size: -; cdr3_length: 13; j_call: TRBJ2-5; d_call: -; v_call: TRBV6-6
cdr3_aa: CSAYLDRGEAFF; cdr3_nt: TGCAGTGCTTACCTCGACAGGGGCGAGGCTTTCTTT; clone_size: -; cdr3_length: 12; j_call: TRBJ1-1; d_call: TRBD1; v_call: TRBV20-1
cdr3_aa: CASSDYRDEQFF; cdr3_nt: TGCGCCAGCAGTGACTACAGGGACGAGCAGTTCTTC; clone_size: -; cdr3_length: 12; j_call: TRBJ2-1; d_call: -; v_call: TRBV10-2
cdr3_aa: CASSPVGANYGYTF; cdr3_nt: TGTGCCAGCAGCCCCGTAGGGGCTAACTATGGCTACACCTTC; clone_size: few; cdr3_length: 14; j_call: TRBJ1-2; d_call: -; v_call: TRBV9
cdr3_aa: CASSPPSVKETQYF; cdr3_nt: TGCGCCAGCAGCCCCCCATCGGTCAAAGAGACCCAGTACTTC; clone_size: few; cdr3_length: 14; j_call: TRBJ2-5; d_call: -; v_call: TRBV4-1
cdr3_aa: CASSPSQGAIYNEQFF; cdr3_nt: TGTGCCAGCAGTCCATCCCAGGGGGCCATCTACAATGAGCAGTTCTTC; clone_size: -; cdr3_length: 16; j_call: TRBJ2-1; d_call: TRBD1; v_call: TRBV6-5
cdr3_aa: CASSKKREFFSTQYF; cdr3_nt: TGTGCCAGCAGCAAAAAGCGGGAGTTCTTCAGTACGCAGTATTTT; clone_size: -; cdr3_length: 15; j_call: TRBJ2-3; d_call: -; v_call: TRBV21-1
cdr3_aa: CASSAQGAYGYTF; cdr3_nt: TGTGCCAGCAGCGCACAGGGGGCCTATGGCTACACCTTC; clone_size: -; cdr3_length: 13; j_call: TRBJ1-2; d_call: TRBD1; v_call: TRBV5-6
cdr3_aa: CASSPAGINEQFF; cdr3_nt: TGCGCCAGCTCCCCAGCGGGGATCAATGAGCAGTTCTTC; clone_size: once; cdr3_length: 13; j_call: TRBJ2-1; d_call: TRBD2; v_call: TRBV5-1
cdr3_aa: CAISGGDSYEQYF; cdr3_nt: TGTGCCATCAGCGGGGGGGATTCCTACGAGCAGTACTTC; clone_size: -; cdr3_length: 13; j_call: TRBJ2-7; d_call: TRBD2; v_call: TRBV10-3
cdr3_aa: CASSLGQLQETQYF; cdr3_nt: TGCGCCAGCAGCCTAGGACAGCTCCAAGAGACCCAGTACTTC; clone_size: many; cdr3_length: 14; j_call: TRBJ2-5; d_call: -; v_call: TRBV5-1
cdr3_aa: CASSPAGGGEKLFF; cdr3_nt: TGTGCCAGCAGCCCCGCCGGTGGCGGTGAAAAACTGTTTTTT; clone_size: few; cdr3_length: 14; j_call: TRBJ1-4; d_call: -; v_call: TRBV7-2
cdr3_aa: CSVAPNRGRRGEQYF; cdr3_nt: TGCAGCGTTGCCCCGAACAGGGGAAGAAGGGGCGAGCAGTACTTC; clone_size: -; cdr3_length: 15; j_call: TRBJ2-7; d_call: TRBD1; v_call: TRBV29-1
cdr3_aa: CSARKQGAYSNQPQHF; cdr3_nt: TGCAGTGCTAGAAAACAGGGGGCTTATAGCAATCAGCCCCAGCATTTT; clone_size: many; cdr3_length: 16; j_call: TRBJ1-5; d_call: TRBD1; v_call: TRBV20-1
cdr3_aa: CASKNPGRNYGYTF; cdr3_nt: TGTGCCAGTAAAAATCCGGGACGAAACTATGGCTACACCTTC; clone_size: -; cdr3_length: 14; j_call: TRBJ1-2; d_call: -; v_call: TRBV28
cdr3_aa: CATSEGVKVDEQFF; cdr3_nt: TGTGCCACCAGTGAGGGGGTAAAGGTTGATGAGCAGTTCTTC; clone_size: once; cdr3_length: 14; j_call: TRBJ2-1; d_call: -; v_call: TRBV24-1
cdr3_aa: CASSRGDSMNTEAFF; cdr3_nt: TGCGCCAGCAGTCGTGGGGACAGCATGAACACTGAAGCTTTCTTT; clone_size: -; cdr3_length: 15; j_call: TRBJ1-1; d_call: TRBD1; v_call: TRBV4-3
cdr3_aa: CASSQDWPGSSYEQYF; cdr3_nt: TGCGCCAGCAGCCAAGACTGGCCAGGCAGCTCCTACGAGCAGTACTTC; clone_size: -; cdr3_length: 16; j_call: TRBJ2-7; d_call: -; v_call: TRBV4-1
cdr3_aa: CASSLREAVNEQYF; cdr3_nt: TGCGCCAGCAGCCTGCGTGAGGCTGTCAACGAGCAGTACTTC; clone_size: -; cdr3_length: 14; j_call: TRBJ2-7; d_call: -; v_call: TRBV5-1
cdr3_aa: CASSAAKWSGELFF; cdr3_nt: TGTGCCAGCAGCGCCGCTAAATGGTCCGGGGAGCTGTTTTTT; clone_size: -; cdr3_length: 14; j_call: TRBJ2-2; d_call: -; v_call: TRBV9
cdr3_aa: CASTVLGSGANVLTF; cdr3_nt: TGTGCCAGCACGGTACTGGGCTCTGGGGCCAACGTCCTGACTTTC; clone_size: -; cdr3_length: 15; j_call: TRBJ2-6; d_call: -; v_call: TRBV6-1
cdr3_aa: CASSNPGTGVGYTF; cdr3_nt: TGTGCCAGCAGCAACCCCGGGACAGGGGTTGGCTACACCTTC; clone_size: -; cdr3_length: 14; j_call: TRBJ1-2; d_call: TRBD1; v_call: TRBV7-2
cdr3_aa: CASSDLGGNTEAFF; cdr3_nt: TGTGCCAGCAGTGACCTGGGGGGGAACACTGAAGCTTTCTTT; clone_size: -; cdr3_length: 14; j_call: TRBJ1-1; d_call: -; v_call: TRBV6-2/TRBV6-3
cdr3_aa: CASSQETSGLGEQYF; cdr3_nt: TGCGCCAGCAGCCAAGAGACTAGCGGCCTCGGCGAGCAGTACTTC; clone_size: -; cdr3_length: 15; j_call: TRBJ2-7; d_call: TRBD2; v_call: TRBV4-3
cdr3_aa: CASSSHSSNNSPLHF; cdr3_nt: TGTGCCAGCAGCTCCCACAGCTCCAATAATTCACCCCTCCACTTT; clone_size: few; cdr3_length: 15; j_call: TRBJ1-6; d_call: -; v_call: TRBV7-2
cdr3_aa: CASSQVGGGHRDTQYF; cdr3_nt: TGTGCCAGCAGCCAAGTCGGCGGGGGGCACCGAGATACGCAGTATTTT; clone_size: -; cdr3_length: 16; j_call: TRBJ2-3; d_call: TRBD2; v_call: TRBV3-1
cdr3_aa: CASSQDRIPQYF; cdr3_nt: TGTGCCAGCAGCCAAGATCGAATCCCCCAGTACTTC; clone_size: -; cdr3_length: 12; j_call: TRBJ2-7; d_call: -; v_call: TRBV3-1
cdr3_aa: CSVEAQGMDGYTF; cdr3_nt: TGCAGCGTTGAAGCTCAGGGGATGGATGGCTACACCTTC; clone_size: many; cdr3_length: 13; j_call: TRBJ1-2; d_call: -; v_call: TRBV29-1
cdr3_aa: CASSWTGAREQFF; cdr3_nt: TGTGCCAGCAGCTGGACAGGGGCGCGTGAGCAGTTCTTC; clone_size: few; cdr3_length: 13; j_call: TRBJ2-1; d_call: TRBD1; v_call: TRBV6-6
cdr3_aa: CSARLGSGGNTDTQYF; cdr3_nt: TGCAGTGCTAGACTGGGGTCAGGGGGAAACACAGATACGCAGTATTTT; clone_size: -; cdr3_length: 16; j_call: TRBJ2-3; d_call: TRBD1; v_call: TRBV20-1
cdr3_aa: CASGQGAAPNYGYTF; cdr3_nt: TGTGCCAGCGGACAGGGGGCCGCTCCTAACTATGGCTACACCTTC; clone_size: -; cdr3_length: 15; j_call: TRBJ1-2; d_call: TRBD1; v_call: TRBV5-4
cdr3_aa: CASRTRDSSYEQYF; cdr3_nt: TGTGCCAGCAGAACCCGGGACAGTTCCTACGAGCAGTACTTC; clone_size: few; cdr3_length: 14; j_call: TRBJ2-7; d_call: TRBD1; v_call: TRBV6-5
cdr3_aa: CASTLLGWDTQYF; cdr3_nt: TGTGCCAGCACCCTGCTGGGGTGGGATACGCAGTATTTT; clone_size: -; cdr3_length: 13; j_call: TRBJ2-3; d_call: -; v_call: TRBV6-2/TRBV6-3
cdr3_aa: CASHTGGFSNQPQHF; cdr3_nt: TGTGCCAGCCATACAGGGGGCTTTAGCAATCAGCCCCAGCATTTT; clone_size: once; cdr3_length: 15; j_call: TRBJ1-5; d_call: TRBD1; v_call: TRBV2